Below are 5 T cell receptor beta chains sequenced from a single sample in a study of blood T cell repertoires in COVID-19 (dated by TCRdb to 2020 to 2022). The library relied on the immunoSEQ multiplex PCR assay. TCRdb re-hosts the immuneACCESS table, in-frame sequences only. Its copies lack some clones; in the studies checked, an unresolved V gene accounts for under half of them, and the cause for the rest is not known. The sample data list fewer than 350,000 clones, and roughly nine tenths of these were observed just once. The ten largest clones take up 3% to 4.5% of the sample. The specimen sequenced was peripheral blood. These receptors all stem from a woman aged 55-69 years with COVID-19, enrolled during active disease.

V gene TRBV28 combines with J gene TRBJ1-6, with a weak D call TRBD1 (5 bases). The V gene's germline CDR1 is MDHEN and CDR2 SYDVKM. The V end lost 5 bases, the J end lost 6 bases, and 17 bases lay between the germline ends. The CDR3 is 16 residues long. The CDR3, as DNA: TGTGCCAGCAGTAGCCCCCGGGAGGGGCTTAATTCACCCCTCCACTTT. Amino acids: CASSSPREGLNSPLHF.

The chain couples TRBV11-2 to TRBJ2-5; TRBD2 matches 8 bases. CDR1 is SGHAT and CDR2 is FQNNGV in the germline V gene. This CDR3 comprises 17 residues. J lost 4 bases, V lost 4 bases, and 14 bases had no gene match. The CDR3 reads CASSSAGLAGSRETQYF. Here the CDR3 DNA reads TGTGCCAGCAGCTCCGCGGGGTTAGCGGGGTCCCGAGAGACCCAGTACTTC.

The J gene is TRBJ1-2, the V gene TRBV7-8, with D possibly matching TRBD1 (6 bases). This CDR3 is 12 amino acids long. Germline V gives CDR1 SGHVS, CDR2 FQNEAQ. Trimming left V 8 bases short and J 1 base short, with 8 bases between. The CDR3 loop is CASGQNNYGYTF. The CDR3 DNA reads as TGTGCCAGCGGACAGAATAACTATGGCTACACCTTC.

This clone has a single count. CDR3 nucleotide sequence: TGCGCCAGCAGCTTGGTGGGACAGGGGTTAAGGAATTCACCCCTCCACTTT. Translated: CASSLVGQGLRNSPLHF. The V call is TRBV5-1, the J call TRBJ1-6; the match to TRBD1 covers 10 bases. V lost 0 bases to trimming and J lost 7 bases; unmatched junction nucleotides: 7. CDR3 length equals 17 residues. Germline CDR1 and CDR2: SGHRS and YFSETQ.

This chain uses TRBV15 with TRBJ1-4; TRBD1 is a possible D gene (6 bases). The length of the CDR3 is 14 residues. V was cut by 3 bases and J by 7 bases, with 12 bases left in between. Looked up from germline, CDR1 is LNHNV and CDR2 is YYDKDF (reference sequence). The CDR3, as DNA: TGTGCCACCAGCAGTATACAGGGCACTGAAAAACTGTTTTTT. Encoded protein: CATSSIQGTEKLFF.